The T cell receptor (beta chain) under discussion was sequenced for a study of shared clonotypes between healthy human individuals. Assay used: immunoSEQ multiplex PCR; TCRdb lists only in-frame clones, some missing. The table has roughly 2,300,000 clones, 92% seen once. Overall study results and limits: Naive subsets generally had larger estimated richness than memory subsets.

On this clone: Its matching antigen is unknown.

CD4+ cells yielded CD45RA+ naive and CD45RA-negative memory subsets. The sequenced sample consisted of naive CD4+ T cells from PBMCs. Stated subset: CD45RA+ positively selected. The source of this sequence is a man between 18 and 35 years old in good health. Some clones in this sample may be carry-over from other donors' samples.

CDR3 sequence reads: CASSPFNRGKEETQYF. CDR3 in DNA: TGCGCCAGCAGCCCGTTTAATAGGGGGAAAGAAGAGACCCAGTACTTC. The V gene is TRBV5-1, the J gene TRBJ2-5; D might be TRBD1 (6 bases). V was pared by 4 bases and J by 3 bases, with 19 bases between. From germline, CDR1 is SGHRS and CDR2 YFSETQ. The CDR3 extends over 16 amino acids.